Detailed here is one T cell receptor (beta chain). Its matching antigen is unknown. These data belong to a study of Ad26.COV2.S vaccination and SARS-CoV-2 variants. Measured with immunoSEQ multiplex PCR; TCRdb has only the in-frame clones, and not every one. The sample consists of around 7,000 clones, less than 90% of them appearing once. V was trimmed by 6 bases and J by 4 bases, leaving 19 bases between them. Germline-derived CDR1 and CDR2 are LNHDA and SQIVND (reference sequence). The CDR3 spans 16 residues. Whole-study findings and limits: Vaccinees displayed broader spike-specific TCR repertoires than placebo recipients. With respect to non-spike TCR breadth, vaccine and placebo recipients were similar. Substantial breadth was reportedly displayed by spike-specific CD8+ and CD4+ T cell responses after vaccination.

The receptor comes from a human donor who had recovered from COVID-19. The gene calls are TRBV19 and TRBJ2-1; D perhaps matches TRBD2 (5 bases). The specimen comprised peripheral blood, sampled after recovery from COVID-19. The CDR3 region is CASSVGSRRVYNEQFF. CDR3 in DNA: TGTGCCAGTAGCGTCGGATCCCGGCGGGTGTACAATGAGCAGTTCTTC. Complete variable domain (other parts from reference TRBV19 and TRBJ2-1): DGGITQSPKYLFRKEGQNVTLSCEQNLNHDAMYWYRQDPGQGLRLIYYSQIVNDFQKGDIAEGYSVSREKKESFPLTVTSAQKNPTAFYLCASSVGSRRVYNEQFFGPGTRLTVL.